This T cell receptor beta chain stems from a study of T cells in Graves' hyperthyroidism and ophthalmopathy. The CDR3 has 11 residues. V was clipped by 7 bases and J by 0 bases, with 6 bases between them. From germline, CDR1 is DFQATT and CDR2 SNEGSKA (reference sequence). Amplification yielded TCR beta CDR3 regions, with RNA transcripts as the source. First-round RT-PCR with HTBI primers amplified the TCR CDR3 region. From the multiplex PCR reads, TCRdb called clonotypes with MiXCR, one entry per CDR3 protein. The table records 800,000 or so distinct CDR3 sequences, roughly 40% of them present only once. This clonotype was recorded once.

V usage is TRBV20-1 and J usage is TRBJ1-1, with D hard to call. Sequenced sample: blood. This TCR derives from a man aged 18 to 35 with Graves' hyperthyroidism. In DNA form, the CDR3 reads TGCAGTGAGGCAGTGAACACTGAAGCTTTCTTT. This encodes CSEAVNTEAFF.